A single sample gave rise to the 25 T cell receptor beta chains below, sequenced in a study of cytomegalovirus exposure and HLA in healthy donors. The primer mix had 60 Vbeta and 13 Jbeta primers. Data came from immunoSEQ multiplex PCR; TCRdb stores just in-frame clones and leaves some out. The data show about 130,000 clones, with over 75% seen just once and under 7% held by the top ten. Sample: PBMCs. The source of these receptors is a woman between 35 and 50 years old in good health and CMV-seropositive.

V and J are TRBV5-4 and TRBJ2-7; TRBD1 matches 9 bases. This CDR3 region has 15 residues. V was pared by 2 bases and J by 5 bases, with 8 bases of the junction left unmatched. Germline V lookup: CDR1 SGHNT, CDR2 YYREEE (reference sequence). This chain's CDR3 is CASSFFDRGFDEQYF. In DNA form, the CDR3 reads TGTGCCAGCAGCTTTTTCGACAGGGGGTTCGACGAGCAGTACTTC.

The chain couples TRBV18 to TRBJ2-3, with D uncertain. The germline gives CDR1 KGHSH, CDR2 LQKENI. V shed 1 base and J shed 0 bases, with 2 bases lying between them. This CDR3 region has 13 residues. The CDR3 here is CASSPLSTDTQYF. The CDR3 nucleotides are TGTGCCAGCTCACCACTAAGCACAGATACGCAGTATTTT.

The chain carries TRBV7-6 and TRBJ2-5; a weak D match, TRBD1 (5 bases). The germline V gene has CDR1 SGHVS and CDR2 FNYEAQ. The V end lost 4 bases, the J end lost 1 base, and 13 bases lay between the germline ends. The CDR3 extends over 15 amino acids. Here the CDR3 DNA reads TGTGCCAGCAGCTCATCAGGGTCTCCCCAAGAGACCCAGTACTTC. It specifies CASSSSGSPQETQYF.

The chain uses TRBV5-5 and TRBJ1-4, with D hard to call. This CDR3 has 18 residues. Trimming cost V 4 bases and J 0 bases, with 19 bases left between them. The germline V gene encodes CDR1 SGHKS and CDR2 YYEKEE (reference sequence). DNA for the CDR3: TGTGCCAGCAGCCTTAACGCCGAACTGGGCGCAACTAATGAAAAACTGTTTTTT. Its protein product is CASSLNAELGATNEKLFF.

This clone was counted between two and nine times. The chain carries TRBV6-6 and TRBJ1-4; D is unclear. The germline V gene has CDR1 MNHNY and CDR2 SVGAGI (reference sequence). V lost 4 bases and J 5 bases, leaving 8 bases between the germline ends. The CDR3 has 13 residues. The CDR3 spells CASSLSLNEKLFF. In DNA form, the CDR3 reads TGTGCCAGCAGTTTGAGCCTAAATGAAAAACTGTTTTTT.

V is TRBV9 and J is TRBJ2-5; D perhaps matches TRBD2 (5 bases). The CDR3 is 14 residues long. Trimming took 6 bases from V and 0 from J, leaving 12 bases between them. CDR1 and CDR2 from the germline V gene are SGDLS and YYNGEE. CDR3 coding DNA: TGTGCCAGCACGAGAACGGGAAACCAAGAGACCCAGTACTTC. This translates into CASTRTGNQETQYF.

The J gene is TRBJ2-7, the V gene TRBV7-2; 9 bases fit TRBD2. CDR3 length equals 14 residues. Germline lookup yields CDR1 SGHTA and CDR2 FQGNSA. J lost 3 bases, V lost 6 bases, and 6 bases had no gene match. The CDR3 DNA reads as TGTGCCAGCAGGCTAGCGGGGTTGAGCTACGAGCAGTACTTC. Its translation: CASRLAGLSYEQYF.

The V and J genes are TRBV7-3 and TRBJ2-1; 9 nucleotides agree with TRBD1. This CDR3 is 15 amino acids long. CDR1 is SGHTA, CDR2 FQGTGA, per germline. The junction had 15 bases not matched to a gene; V was cut back by 8 bases and J by 10 bases. CDR3 DNA: TGTGCCAGCGATCCCGGCGTAGGACAGGGGAAGGAGCAGTTCTTC. It codes for CASDPGVGQGKEQFF.

V is TRBV5-6 and J is TRBJ2-7; the match to TRBD2 covers 15 bases. CDR1 is SGHDT and CDR2 is YYEEEE in the germline V gene. The length of the CDR3 is 14 residues. The ends lost 5 bases at V and 6 bases at J; junction bases unmatched: 3. CDR3 in DNA: TGTGCCAGCAGGGCGGGACTAGCGGGGGGCGAGCAGTACTTC. It encodes CASRAGLAGGEQYF.

The CDR3 DNA follows: TGTGCCAGCAGTTTATCGCGACTAGCGCGTGATACGCAGTATTTT. This encodes CASSLSRLARDTQYF. The rearrangement joins TRBV27 to TRBJ2-3, with 8 bases that match TRBD2. V shed 0 bases and J 6 bases; nucleotides not matched to a gene: 5. The CDR3 sequence is 15 residues long. Germline values: CDR1 MNHEY, CDR2 SMNVEV (reference sequence).

The chain combines TRBV7-2 with TRBJ2-5; TRBD2 matches at 7 bases. The CDR3 runs 18 residues. With V trimmed by 6 bases and J by 3 bases, 19 bases remained unmatched. Germline CDR1 is SGHTA and CDR2 is FQGNSA. DNA for the CDR3: TGTGCCAGCAGTCTCCCCCTGTGGGAGGGGATAATTAAAGAGACCCAGTACTTC. This translates into CASSLPLWEGIIKETQYF.

The sample holds one count of this clone. The rearrangement joins TRBV6-5 to TRBJ2-5; TRBD2 matches 8 bases. The CDR3 extends over 13 amino acids. Germline V gives CDR1 MNHEY, CDR2 SVGAGI. J gave up 7 bases and V 4 bases, and 5 bases lay outside the gene matches. The CDR3 nucleotides are TGTGCCAGCAGTTCCCGGGAGGGGGGGACCCAGTACTTC. It is translated as CASSSREGGTQYF.

The rearrangement joins TRBV28 to TRBJ1-1; D gene uncertain. The CDR3 contains 15 residues. CDR1 MDHEN and CDR2 SYDVKM come from the germline V gene. The ends were cut back, 7 bases at V and 0 bases at J, with 15 bases in the middle. The CDR3 bases are TGTGCCAGCACCCCAGGCTGGCCGATGAACACTGAAGCTTTCTTT. As protein: CASTPGWPMNTEAFF.

V gene TRBV4-2 combines with J gene TRBJ2-1; 14 bases agree with TRBD2. The CDR3 is 16 residues long. From germline, CDR1 is LGHNA and CDR2 YNFKEQ. Trimming cost V 5 bases and J 9 bases; bases outside gene matches: 9. The CDR3 reads CASSNPTSGRASEQFF. CDR3 bases: TGTGCCAGCAGCAACCCGACTAGCGGGAGGGCCTCTGAGCAGTTCTTC.

This chain links TRBV5-8 with TRBJ2-3; 9 bases match TRBD1. This CDR3 spans 15 amino acids. With V trimmed by 4 bases and J by 3 bases, 6 bases remained unmatched. The germline CDR1 and CDR2 sequences are SGHTS and YDEGEE. The chain's CDR3 is CASSLRDRATDTQYF. Here the CDR3 DNA reads TGTGCCAGCAGCCTCCGGGACAGGGCTACAGATACGCAGTATTTT.

The chain couples TRBV28 to TRBJ2-7, with a weak D call TRBD2 (6 bases). Trimming removed 5 bases from V and 1 base from J, with 15 bases in between. CDR1 and CDR2 from the germline V gene are MDHEN and SYDVKM. The CDR3 length is 15 residues. In DNA form, the CDR3 reads TGTGCCAGCAGTCCCCCCTACGCGGGGTCCTACGAGCAGTACTTC. As protein: CASSPPYAGSYEQYF. The full variable domain, in which reference TRBV28 and TRBJ2-7 provide the parts outside the CDR3, is DVKVTQSSRYLVKRTGEKVFLECVQDMDHENMFWYRQDPGLGLRLIYFSYDVKMKEKGDIPEGYSVSREKKERFSLILESASTNQTSMYLCASSPPYAGSYEQYFGPGTRLTVT.

The rearrangement uses TRBV19 and TRBJ2-7, with a possible D match to TRBD2 (5 bases). The germline V gene has CDR1 LNHDA and CDR2 SQIVND (reference sequence). The CDR3 consists of 14 residues. The V gene lost 1 base and the J gene lost 5 bases, with 12 bases spanning the gap. CDR3 region: CASSIGGLRNEQYF. In nucleotides, the CDR3 is TGTGCCAGTAGTATAGGAGGGTTGAGGAACGAGCAGTACTTC.

The chain couples TRBV30 to TRBJ2-5; 7 bases map to TRBD1. This CDR3 spans 15 amino acids. Germline-derived CDR1 and CDR2 are GTSNPN and SVGIG (reference sequence). The V segment lost 0 bases and the J segment 0 bases; nucleotides outside the gene matches: 4. In DNA form, the CDR3 reads TGTGCCTGGAGTGTAGCACAGGGGTACCAAGAGACCCAGTACTTC. Translation: CAWSVAQGYQETQYF. The full variable domain, its missing parts supplied by reference TRBV30 and TRBJ2-5, is SQTIHQWPATLVQPVGSPLSLECTVEGTSNPNLYWYRQAAGRGLQLLFYSVGIGQISSEVPQNLSASRPQDRQFILSSKKLLLSDSGFYLCAWSVAQGYQETQYFGPGTRLLVL.

The chain recombines TRBV30 with TRBJ1-2, with D hard to call. The CDR3 length is 14 residues. Germline loops: CDR1 GTSNPN, CDR2 SVGIG (reference sequence). Deletions cut 2 bases from V and 0 bases from J, with 10 bases between. The CDR3 sequence: CAWSLSGANYGYTF. Written as DNA, the CDR3 is TGTGCCTGGAGTTTATCGGGAGCTAACTATGGCTACACCTTC.

The chain couples TRBV30 to TRBJ1-1; 9 bases agree with TRBD1. This CDR3 is 13 amino acids long. V lost 7 bases, J lost 1 base, and 4 bases stayed unmatched. Germline loops: CDR1 GTSNPN, CDR2 SVGIG (reference sequence). DNA for the CDR3: TGTGCCTCATACAGGGGGCAGAACACTGAAGCTTTCTTT. Translated, it gives CASYRGQNTEAFF. The full variable domain, rest sourced from reference TRBV30 and TRBJ1-1, is SQTIHQWPATLVQPVGSPLSLECTVEGTSNPNLYWYRQAAGRGLQLLFYSVGIGQISSEVPQNLSASRPQDRQFILSSKKLLLSDSGFYLCASYRGQNTEAFFGQGTRLTVV.

This clone was counted a single time. The V call is TRBV18, the J call TRBJ1-2, with 10 bases fitting TRBD1. Looked up from germline, CDR1 is KGHSH and CDR2 is LQKENI. There are 14 residues in the CDR3. V lost 6 bases, J lost 7 bases, and 8 bases stayed unmatched. The CDR3 DNA reads as TGTGCCAGCTCTCCCGGGACAGGGGTATTTGGCTACACCTTC. It translates to CASSPGTGVFGYTF.

The chain combines TRBV4-1 with TRBJ1-5; possibly TRBD1 for D (6 bases). Germline CDR1 is MGHRA and CDR2 is YSYEKL. V lost 4 bases and J lost 0, with 13 bases in between. CDR3 length: 16 amino acids. The CDR3 sequence is CASSPYGQYSNQPQHF. The CDR3 nucleotides are TGCGCCAGCAGCCCCTACGGACAGTATAGCAATCAGCCCCAGCATTTT.

The chain combines TRBV6-6 with TRBJ2-3; TRBD2 aligns across 7 bases. From germline, CDR1 is MNHNY and CDR2 SVGAGI (reference sequence). The CDR3 consists of 12 residues. Germline trimming cut 8 bases from V and 6 bases from J; bases unmatched to any gene: 5. CDR3 DNA sequence: TGTGCCAGCGGGGAGGGAACTGATACGCAGTATTTT. Protein sequence: CASGEGTDTQYF.

V usage is TRBV7-3 and J usage is TRBJ2-7; D is uncertain. V lost 1 base and J lost 0, with 7 bases in between. Germline V lookup: CDR1 SGHTA, CDR2 FQGTGA. The CDR3 sequence is 14 residues long. Here the CDR3 reads CASSLRASSYEQYF. The DNA of the CDR3 is TGTGCCAGCAGCTTAAGAGCTAGCTCCTACGAGCAGTACTTC.

This chain connects TRBV11-3 to TRBJ2-5; 7 bases map to TRBD1. This CDR3 is 15 amino acids long. Germline-derived CDR1 and CDR2 are SGHNT and YENEEA. Trimming removed 5 bases from V and 4 bases from J; junction bases left unmatched: 10. CDR3 nucleotides: TGTGCCAGCAGCGCAAACAGGGGTGGAGGAGAGACCCAGTACTTC. Translation: CASSANRGGGETQYF.